Following are 11 T cell receptor beta chains from one sample sequenced in a study of early T cells in non-severe SARS-CoV-2 infection. A single record per CDR3 protein comes from TCRdb applying MiXCR to the 5' RACE reads. Of around 44,000 distinct CDR3 sequences in the sample, 7.7% were seen once. Sequenced: whole blood. The receptor source for this set is an adult who was a healthcare worker with PCR-confirmed SARS-CoV-2 infection or an uninfected control (not recorded which).

This clonotype showed up many times. The chain recombines TRBV29-1 with TRBJ2-1; the D gene is possibly TRBD2 (5 bases). Germline values: CDR1 SQVTM, CDR2 ANQGSEA. This CDR3 has 14 residues. V lost 5 bases, J lost 7 bases, and 18 bases lay in between. CDR3 nucleotide sequence: TGCAGCGTTCCGGTGACGGGGAAAAATAATGAGCAGTTCTTC. This translates into CSVPVTGKNNEQFF.

This clonotype has only a few counts. The chain joins TRBV5-4 to TRBJ2-7; 7 bases map to TRBD1. Per the germline V gene, CDR1 is SGHNT and CDR2 is YYREEE (reference sequence). Trimming took 4 bases from V and 3 from J; bases not matched to a gene: 10. The CDR3 sequence is 15 residues long. In DNA form, the CDR3 reads TGTGCCAGCAGCGCACGAGGGGGCTACTACTACGAGCAGTACTTC. Translation gives CASSARGGYYYEQYF.

This clonotype was detected ten times or more. The J gene is TRBJ2-1, the V gene TRBV3-1, with no clear D. V was cut by 0 bases and J by 2 bases, with 14 bases left in between. This CDR3 spans 17 amino acids. Germline CDR1 is LGHDT and CDR2 is YNNKEL (reference sequence). The CDR3 region is CASSQDGRRMTYNEQFF. Here the CDR3 DNA reads TGTGCCAGCAGCCAAGATGGCAGACGGATGACCTACAATGAGCAGTTCTTC.

This clonotype was found many times. J is TRBJ2-5 and V is TRBV14, with 12 bases fitting TRBD2. V gave up 5 bases and J gave up 5 bases; unmatched junction bases: 6. This CDR3 is built from 15 residues. The germline gives CDR1 SGHDN, CDR2 FVKESK. The CDR3 DNA reads TGTGCCAGCAGCAAGACTAGCGGGGGTTCGGAGACCCAGTACTTC. This gives the protein CASSKTSGGSETQYF.

This clonotype was recorded many times. The chain has TRBV5-4 and TRBJ2-2, with 8 bases matching TRBD1. The germline V gene encodes CDR1 SGHNT and CDR2 YYREEE (reference sequence). The CDR3 is made up of 15 amino acids. Germline trimming cut 6 bases from V and 0 bases from J; bases unmatched to any gene: 4. The CDR3 loop reads CASTWGQANTGELFF. The CDR3 bases are TGTGCCAGCACATGGGGACAGGCGAACACCGGGGAGCTGTTTTTT.

This clonotype was counted ten times or more. The chain is built from TRBV7-9 and TRBJ1-2; D not certain. Between the trimmed V and J ends, which lost 2 bases and 4 bases, there was a span of 11 bases. CDR3 length equals 14 residues. CDR1 is SEHNR and CDR2 is FQNEAQ in the germline V gene (reference sequence). CDR3 nucleotides: TGTGCCAGCAGCTTAAGGGAGTATAGCTATGGCTACACCTTC. This codes for CASSLREYSYGYTF.

This clonotype occurred many times. The chain combines TRBV7-8 with TRBJ2-7, with D possibly being TRBD2 (5 bases). CDR1 is SGHVS, CDR2 FQNEAQ, per germline. Trimming removed 4 bases from V and 10 bases from J, with 11 bases in between. The CDR3 consists of 11 residues. The CDR3 DNA reads TGTGCCAGCAGCTCAGACTATTCCCAGTACTTC. Protein sequence: CASSSDYSQYF.

This clonotype was seen many times. The V gene is TRBV12-5, the J gene TRBJ1-3, with 7 bases identical to TRBD1. Looked up from germline, CDR1 is LGHNT and CDR2 is FRNRAP. The CDR3 loop spans 14 amino acids. V dropped 6 bases and J dropped 4; count of bases not matched to a gene: 6. In nucleotides, the CDR3 is TGTGCTAGTGGCCGACAGGGAACCGGAAACACCATATATTTT. It specifies CASGRQGTGNTIYF.

The chain uses TRBV27 and TRBJ1-2; 12 positions match TRBD1. This CDR3 is built from 19 residues. Losses at the gene ends were 3 bases for V and 3 bases for J; bases not matched to a gene: 14. Germline loops: CDR1 MNHEY, CDR2 SMNVEV (reference sequence). CDR3 residues: CASSFRLRDRGLDYYGYTF. In DNA, the CDR3 is TGTGCCAGCAGTTTCCGCCTCCGGGACAGGGGGCTTGATTACTATGGCTACACCTTC.

This clonotype was seen ten or more times. The V gene is TRBV7-9, the J gene TRBJ1-2; D is perhaps TRBD1 (5 bases). The CDR3 covers 15 residues. Germline CDR1 reads SEHNR; CDR2 reads FQNEAQ (reference sequence). The ends were cut back, 3 bases at V and 0 bases at J, with 11 bases in the middle. CDR3 in DNA: TGTGCCAGCAGCTTCTTCGGGGGACCTAACTATGGCTACACCTTC. This translates into CASSFFGGPNYGYTF.

This chain joins TRBV6-2 or TRBV6-3 and TRBJ2-3; 9 bases align to TRBD1. The V segment lost 4 bases and the J segment 3 bases; nucleotides outside the gene matches: 5. Germline CDR1 and CDR2: MNHEY and SVGEGT. The CDR3 totals 15 residues. The CDR3 nucleotides are TGTGCCAGCAGTTCGGGGACAGGGTGGACAGATACGCAGTATTTT. This codes for CASSSGTGWTDTQYF.